One sample yielded the 22 T cell receptor beta chains listed below, sequenced in a study of PD-L1 blockade in urothelial cancer (TCRdb year 2017). Receptors were amplified or captured by the immunoSEQ multiplex PCR assay. TCRdb obtained this table from immuneACCESS and retained in-frame rearrangements with V and J assigned. These tables miss some clones; where compared with another copy, unresolved V genes account for less than half of the shortfall, and the remainder is unexplained. The sample profile shows tens of thousands of clones; 84% of them were found once. The ten largest make up 2% to 2.5% of the sample. The label giving this sample's time point can be read as: pretreatment peripheral blood. Sequencing was performed on PBMCs, taken around atezolizumab (anti-PD-L1) treatment. The receptor source for this set is a man in his 60s with urothelial cancer.

This clone was seen a few times. The chain recombines TRBV6-5 with TRBJ2-7; 7 nucleotides agree with TRBD2. Germline V CDR1 and CDR2: MNHEY, SVGAGI. With V trimmed by 6 bases and J by 3 bases, 5 bases remained unmatched. The CDR3 consists of 13 residues. The CDR3 DNA is TGTGCCAGCAGCCGGGACTATAACTACGAGCAGTACTTC. Encoded protein: CASSRDYNYEQYF.

The CDR3 region has the DNA TGTGCCTGGAGTACGGACAGGGTGATTGGGCAGCCCCAGCATTTT. Its protein is CAWSTDRVIGQPQHF. V is TRBV30 and J is TRBJ1-5, with 8 bases that match TRBD1. Trimming removed 2 bases from V and 7 bases from J; junction bases left unmatched: 10. The CDR3 contains 15 residues. The germline CDR1 and CDR2 sequences are GTSNPN and SVGIG (reference sequence).

This rearrangement joins TRBV4-1 to TRBJ2-3; 9 bases fit TRBD2. The V gene end was trimmed by 0 bases and the J gene end by 3 bases; junction bases not matched to a gene: 19. Germline CDR1 MGHRA, CDR2 YSYEKL. The CDR3 is 21 residues long. Here the CDR3 reads CASSQEYSGHRGGAFTDTQYF. CDR3 bases: TGCGCCAGCAGCCAAGAATATTCAGGTCACCGCGGGGGGGCCTTTACAGATACGCAGTATTTT.

This clone appeared once. This chain links TRBV5-5 with TRBJ2-3, with 7 bases aligning to TRBD2. The ends lost 0 bases at V and 0 bases at J; junction bases unmatched: 1. The CDR3 totals 15 residues. CDR1 and CDR2 from the germline V gene are SGHKS and YYEKEE (reference sequence). CDR3 sequence reads: CASSLVGGSTDTQYF. In nucleotides, the CDR3 is TGTGCCAGCAGCTTGGTCGGGGGGAGCACAGATACGCAGTATTTT.

This sequence joins TRBV9 and TRBJ2-5, with 15 bases that match TRBD2. Trimming removed 3 bases from V and 0 bases from J; junction bases left unmatched: 12. Germline V gene data show CDR1 as SGDLS and CDR2 as YYNGEE. This CDR3 spans 20 amino acids. The CDR3 DNA sequence: TGTGCCAGCAGCGCGAAGGGACTAGCGGGGGGAACATCGTACCAAGAGACCCAGTACTTC. Residues: CASSAKGLAGGTSYQETQYF.

The chain links TRBV19 to TRBJ1-5; 10 bases are a match to TRBD1. There are 17 residues in the CDR3. V gave up 7 bases and J gave up 0 bases; unmatched junction bases: 9. Germline CDR1 reads LNHDA; CDR2 reads SQIVND (reference sequence). Here the CDR3 DNA reads TGTGCCAGTACCGGACAGGGGGTTACGTATAGCAATCAGCCCCAGCATTTT. Its protein is CASTGQGVTYSNQPQHF.

V usage is TRBV15 and J usage is TRBJ2-1, with a possible D match to TRBD2 (7 bases). CDR1 and CDR2 (germline): LNHNV, YYDKDF (reference sequence). The CDR3 loop spans 15 amino acids. V gave up 7 bases and J gave up 7 bases, with 20 bases separating them. The CDR3 is CATTRGGRTRNEQFF. The CDR3 coding sequence is TGTGCCACCACCCGAGGGGGACGGACTAGGAATGAGCAGTTCTTC.

V is TRBV19 and J is TRBJ1-2; 8 bases fit TRBD1. V lost 4 bases to trimming and J lost 6 bases; unmatched junction nucleotides: 10. The V gene's germline CDR1 is LNHDA and CDR2 SQIVND (reference sequence). This CDR3 comprises 15 residues. Here the CDR3 DNA reads TGTGCCAGTAGTACCCAGGGGGGGACAGGTGATGGCTACACCTTC. It translates to CASSTQGGTGDGYTF.

The chain combines TRBV10-3 with TRBJ2-7; 11 bases are shared with TRBD2. Germline CDR1 reads ENHRY; CDR2 reads SYGVKD. CDR3 length equals 16 residues. J was trimmed by 1 base and V by 3 bases; bases with no gene match: 5. DNA of the CDR3: TGTGCCATCAGTGAAGGAGGGACTAGCGGATCCTACGAGCAGTACTTC. This encodes CAISEGGTSGSYEQYF.

The chain couples TRBV5-1 to TRBJ2-7; TRBD2 agrees at 7 bases. CDR1 SGHRS and CDR2 YFSETQ come from the germline V gene. The V segment lost 0 bases and the J segment 6 bases; nucleotides outside the gene matches: 9. This CDR3 has 15 amino acids. For the CDR3, the DNA is TGCGCCAGCAGCTTGGTGGGGGGGGGAGCCCGCGAGCAGTACTTC. Protein product: CASSLVGGGAREQYF.

The chain carries TRBV27 and TRBJ1-1, with a weak D call TRBD1 (6 bases). The CDR3 contains 12 residues. The ends were cut back, 5 bases at V and 8 bases at J, with 12 bases in the middle. Germline assignment: CDR1 MNHEY and CDR2 SMNVEV (reference sequence). CDR3 nucleotides: TGTGCCAGCAGTCCACAGGGAAAGGAAGCTTTCTTT. Translated, it gives CASSPQGKEAFF.

This sequence joins TRBV5-1 and TRBJ1-3; 7 bases align to TRBD1. The CDR3 consists of 13 residues. After removal of 7 bases from V and 0 bases from J, the junction contained 1 base not matched to a gene. The germline V gene encodes CDR1 SGHRS and CDR2 YFSETQ. CDR3 sequence (DNA): TGCGCCAGCGACAGGGACTCTGGAAACACCATATATTTT. Its translation: CASDRDSGNTIYF.

The rearrangement joins TRBV28 to TRBJ1-4; possibly TRBD1 for D (6 bases). The CDR3 runs 19 residues. The germline V and J ends were trimmed by 6 bases and 0 bases, with 23 bases remaining between them. Germline CDR1 and CDR2: MDHEN and SYDVKM. The CDR3 region is CASSPRWLGGLATNEKLFF. CDR3 sequence (DNA): TGTGCCAGCAGCCCTCGGTGGCTCGGGGGGCTAGCAACTAATGAAAAACTGTTTTTT.

The V gene is TRBV7-2, the J gene TRBJ2-3; TRBD2 matches 8 bases. Losses at the gene ends were 6 bases for V and 10 bases for J; bases not matched to a gene: 12. Looked up from germline, CDR1 is SGHTA and CDR2 is FQGNSA. The CDR3 extends over 14 amino acids. The CDR3 reads CASSKDPSGGSQYF. CDR3 nucleotide sequence: TGTGCCAGCAGTAAAGATCCAAGCGGGGGCTCGCAGTATTTT.

DNA of the CDR3: TGTGCCAGTAGTATGTCCAGGGCGGGGACGGAGCAGTACTTC. Its protein is CASSMSRAGTEQYF. V usage is TRBV19 and J usage is TRBJ2-7, with D tentatively TRBD2 (6 bases). The CDR3 covers 14 residues. Trimming pared 3 bases from V and 7 bases from J, leaving 16 bases between. Germline V gene sequence: CDR1 LNHDA, CDR2 SQIVND (reference sequence).

The chain combines TRBV7-9 with TRBJ1-3, with TRBD1 as a possible D gene (5 bases). The CDR3 spans 14 residues. V was clipped by 1 base and J by 2 bases, with 6 bases between them. CDR1 and CDR2 from the germline V gene are SEHNR and FQNEAQ (reference sequence). CDR3 in DNA: TGTGCCAGCAGCTTAGACAGGACTGGAAACACCATATATTTT. Translation gives CASSLDRTGNTIYF. The full variable domain, in which reference TRBV7-9 and TRBJ1-3 provide the parts outside the CDR3, is DTGVSQNPRHKITKRGQNVTFRCDPISEHNRLYWYRQTLGQGPEFLTYFQNEAQLEKSRLLSDRFSAERPKGSFSTLEIQRTEQGDSAMYLCASSLDRTGNTIYFGEGSWLTVV.

Comments on this clone: The sample holds other DNA sequences that translate to the same CDR3. The chain recombines TRBV7-2 with TRBJ2-7; TRBD2 aligns across 8 bases. This CDR3 contains 13 residues. The V segment lost 5 bases and the J segment 5 bases; nucleotides outside the gene matches: 5. From germline, CDR1 is SGHTA and CDR2 FQGNSA. CDR3 sequence: CASSLREGDEQYF. The CDR3 nucleotides read TGTGCCAGCAGCCTCCGGGAGGGTGACGAGCAGTACTTC.

The chain recombines TRBV5-1 with TRBJ2-3; 11 bases line up with TRBD2. The germline V gene has CDR1 SGHRS and CDR2 YFSETQ. Trimming at V came to 2 bases and at J to 5 bases, leaving 4 bases not matched to a gene. This CDR3 is 15 amino acids long. The CDR3 loop reads CASSLTSGRGDTQYF. DNA for the CDR3: TGCGCCAGCAGCTTAACTAGCGGGAGAGGAGATACGCAGTATTTT.

This CDR3 reads CASSIPSGLTDTQYF. The CDR3 region has the DNA TGTGCCAGTAGTATTCCTAGCGGGCTCACAGATACGCAGTATTTT. This chain uses TRBV19 with TRBJ2-3; 8 bases map to TRBD2. The germline V gene has CDR1 LNHDA and CDR2 SQIVND (reference sequence). The junction had 4 bases not matched to a gene; V was cut back by 3 bases and J by 2 bases. CDR3 length: 15 amino acids.

The chain recombines TRBV7-2 with TRBJ2-7; 7 nucleotides align to TRBD2. Germline CDR1 and CDR2: SGHTA and FQGNSA. The junction had 10 bases not matched to a gene; V was cut back by 4 bases and J by 7 bases. This CDR3 contains 14 residues. The chain's CDR3 is CASSSHGVRGEQYF. The CDR3 DNA follows: TGTGCCAGCAGCTCGCACGGAGTGCGGGGGGAGCAGTACTTC.

The rearrangement links TRBV13 to TRBJ2-5; TRBD2 matches at 12 bases. The V segment lost 4 bases and the J segment 7 bases; nucleotides outside the gene matches: 28. Germline loops: CDR1 PRHDT, CDR2 FYEKMQ (reference sequence). The CDR3 sequence is 22 residues long. CDR3 DNA: TGTGCCAGCAGCTCGACTAGCGGGAGCTCGCGGGAGGGCCTATCCCCCCAACTGACCCAGTACTTC. Amino acid sequence: CASSSTSGSSREGLSPQLTQYF.

CDR3 protein: CASSEGTGYYEQYF. In DNA, the CDR3 is TGCGCCAGCAGTGAGGGGACAGGCTACTACGAGCAGTACTTC. V usage is TRBV10-1 and J usage is TRBJ2-7, with TRBD1 matching over 8 bases. Germline assignment: CDR1 WNHNN and CDR2 SYGVQD (reference sequence). The CDR3 consists of 14 residues. V lost 2 bases and J lost 3; bases outside the gene matches: 3.